This T cell receptor (beta chain) was identified in a study of cytomegalovirus exposure and HLA in healthy donors (TCRdb year 2017). Concerning the study at large: According to an earlier analysis of 587 of the donors, about 180 million T cells yielded 117 million unique TCR beta sequences and about 300 Gb of sequence data. An early release that covered some 640 HLA-typed donors contained around 300 gigabases of sequencing data and approximately 85 million unique TCR sequences. Among the roughly 380 genotyped donors, around 81% belonged to the genetic ancestry cluster associated with self-reported Caucasian donors. The study aimed to test whether cataloging public T cell receptors could reveal signatures of past pathogen exposure. The study profiled the T cell repertoires of more than 500 subjects by immunosequencing and related them to cytomegalovirus serostatus. In addition to the first cohort of around 670 subjects, a separate validation cohort of over 90 different subjects was used. To predict cytomegalovirus infection status, the study combined high-throughput TCR immunosequencing, statistical association of individual TCRs with disease status, and machine learning. A later analysis re-analyzed previously published TCR beta repertoires from hundreds of donors and added high-resolution HLA genotyping to study TCR occurrence patterns. Rather than drawing on any new phenotypic data, the later analysis identified candidate immune exposures from TCR beta sequences and the way those sequences occurred across donors. In an earlier analysis of a few hundred of the donors, high-throughput TCR beta sequencing was used to judge whether each TCR beta V gene segment behaved as functional or pseudogenic. Donor age, sex, ethnicity and CMV serostatus were compiled alongside the repertoire data. A later genetic analysis used genome-wide SNP genotypes for about 60% of the roughly 700 donors, treating that subset as a discovery cohort. Every repertoire in the discovery cohort had been generated on one and the same sequencing platform. Class I and class II HLA loci were covered by the typing at four-digit resolution. Typing coverage varied by locus: roughly 629-640 donors for A, B, C, DRB1 and DQB1; around 560 for DQA1; over 600 for DPA1; approximately 470 for DPB1. About 5 DR-DQ haplotypes were handled as single units for association and clustering, since linkage in the cohort was strong. On average, roughly 250,000 unique TCR beta nucleotide sequences were sequenced per donor among a few hundred genotyped donors of the cohort, with around 19% of those sequences being non-productive.

In total, approximately 700 healthy bone marrow donors made up the cohort. All cohort members were sampled while nominally healthy, although unrecorded immune exposures were likely present. The donor tested CMV seropositive and was one of the 289 seropositive cohort members. Each donor provided a peripheral blood sample, and peripheral blood mononuclear cells were used for TCR beta sequencing. Genomic DNA was extracted from the blood cell samples with the Qiagen DNeasy Blood Extraction Kit. Findings and caveats that apply to the study as a whole: Because HLA typing was unavailable for some donors at each locus, only the typed subset was used in association tests. According to a later analysis, most CMV-associated TCR beta chains appeared to be HLA-restricted, and the HLA associations seemed to be driven largely by CMV exposure. Linkage disequilibrium might explain the correlated functional status among segregating V segments, but an unknown experimental factor could not be ruled out. When HLA alleles, especially DR and DQ, strongly co-occurred, TCR associations were difficult to assign to individual alleles. Specific HLA alleles were associated with 15,000 to 20,000 TCR beta sequences at a false discovery rate of 0.05 in a later analysis. A further reported finding was that TCR beta sequences accurately predicted the HLA-A and HLA-B alleles for most subjects in the first cohort. According to a later analysis, TCR association rates differed among HLA loci, with DRB1 alleles showing the most associated TCRs and HLA-C alleles showing the fewest. Immune exposure information for the cohort was limited to CMV serostatus. About 17 rarely observed V segments, including chromosome 9 orphons, were excluded from the earlier analysis of just under 600 of the donors because counts were too low. A later analysis reported that several top co-occurrence clusters appeared linked to parvovirus B19, influenza, CMV and Epstein-Barr virus. The classifier was reported to diagnose cytomegalovirus status with high specificity and sensitivity in both the original and validation cohorts. The sequencing pipeline was judged likely to have produced a cluster of highly shared sequence variants as a technical artifact. The 87-base-pair reads could not distinguish some IMGT-functional V segments, including TRBV6-2 and TRBV6-3, so those segments were excluded. Compared with equally common non-associated chains, HLA-associated TCR beta chains in a later analysis were more clonally expanded and had lower generation probabilities. The cohort was sequenced for TCR beta chains only, and without alpha or paired-chain data the features that could be detected were limited. The authors suggested that the approach could potentially be generalized to other disease states and immunological phenotypes. In an earlier analysis of some 500 of the donors, most TCR beta V segments were observed in productive rearrangements about 90% or about 30% of the time, broadly matching IMGT annotations. Most TCR sequences were observed very rarely across donors, whereas some public TCRs were present in many individuals. In the study, 150 to 200 TCR beta chains were listed as associated with cytomegalovirus. Three of the identified cytomegalovirus-associated TCR beta chains were confirmed in vitro to be specific for cytomegalovirus antigens. An association between a missense DCLRE1C variant and V-gene and J-gene trimming of TCR beta chains was found in a later genetic analysis and replicated in an independent cohort. According to a later genetic analysis, donors in an Asian-associated ancestry cluster had fewer N-insertions in productive TCRs than the approximately 690-donor mean. Sequencing depth was assumed to be roughly uniform across donors in the presence/absence analyses, though that assumption may not hold.

As a fraction of the sample, this clone is medium-sized (0.01 to 0.1%). Its antigen remains undetermined. No much larger clone exists at a distance of one base, and base qualities are not known. The library was generated by the immunoSEQ multiplex PCR assay. For the multiplex PCR, a mixture combining 60 forward primers for TCR Vbeta segments and 13 reverse primers for TCR Jbeta segments was used. The CDR3 region of rearranged TCR beta genes was amplified from genomic DNA by a multiplex PCR assay. The amplified TCR beta libraries were sequenced on the Illumina HiSeq System as 87-base-pair reads. The paper's processing steps were these. Across the 500 to 700 repertoires, a later analysis counted about 81 million unique TCR beta chains, approximately 10 million of which were shared by at least two donors. Raw reads were error-corrected and collapsed into unique sequences by a nearest-neighbor algorithm in which closely related sequences were merged to remove PCR and sequencing errors. To assign V, D and J gene segments, CDR3 sequences were aligned to IMGT reference sequences. Each retained sequence needed at least a six-nucleotide match to both a V gene segment and a J gene segment. A rearrangement was called productive if the CDR3 had no stop codons and remained in frame with V and J, and every other rearrangement was called non-productive. Following IMGT convention, CDR3 was defined as the stretch from the second conserved V-encoded cysteine to the conserved J-encoded phenylalanine. The earlier analysis of 500 to 600 of the donors excluded sequences that lacked an unambiguous match to a single V gene segment. In an earlier analysis of a few hundred of the donors, V segments were called functional above 56.7% productive rearrangements and were called segregating when the between-donor standard deviation exceeded 5%. To diagnose cytomegalovirus status from the catalog of TCR beta chain sequences, a statistical classification framework was built. V and J gene assignment, in a later analysis, came from comparing TCR nucleotide sequences with IMGT/GENE-DB human TR gene sequences. Using the TCRdist pipeline, a later analysis assigned CDR3 sequences along with most-parsimonious VDJ recombination scenarios. In a later analysis, each TCR beta chain was defined by its CDR3 amino acid sequence together with its V-gene family, and reads without a unique V-gene family were excluded. A later analysis removed roughly 590 highly shared, low-generation-probability nucleotide sequences to deal with suspected cross-contamination and a sequencing artifact. In a later analysis, a clonal expansion index was calculated for each public chain from normalized within-repertoire ranks of inferred template counts. Generation probabilities in a later analysis came from a VDJ recombination model fitted to out-of-frame rearrangements, and those results were checked against IGoR. Hypergeometric tests were used in a later analysis to score TCR-TCR, TCR-HLA and TCR-CMV co-occurrence, with a repertoire-size bias correction applied to the TCR pairs. In a later analysis, false discovery rates were estimated by permuting HLA or CMV assignments 20 times. In a later analysis, co-occurring TCRs were grouped with DBSCAN, and TCRdist sequence similarity was added when clustering was performed within HLA-allele-positive subsets. For co-occurrence clustering, repertoires with fewer than 30,000 or more than 120,000 public chains were excluded, along with a handful of repertoires with anomalous nucleotide sharing. The clones in this table, taken by TCRdb from immuneACCESS, are in-frame only. Not every clone is retained; where verified, under half of the shortfall comes from an unresolved V gene, and the cause of the rest is unknown. Clone size and the V and J calls come from that table; the DNA yielded D and trimming. This sample holds 150,000 or so clones; 82% were observed only once. Approximately 3.2% of the sample rests with the top ten.

From the cysteine up to the phenylalanine, the CDR3 has a length of 13 residues. The kept DNA is CDR3 alone, 39 bases in frame from the first base. The germline V gene (reference sequence) sets CDR1 to SGHKS and CDR2 to YYEKEE. V is clipped by 2 bases and J by 3 bases, and the sequence between their germline boundaries is 6 bases long. The clonotype originates from a man between 18 and 35 years old in good health and CMV-seropositive. The rearrangement combines TRBV5-5 with TRBJ2-1, with a tentative D gene TRBD1 over 5 matching bases. The sequenced sample was PBMCs. The CDR3 has the sequence CASSFDSYNEQFF. The nucleotide sequence is TGTGCCAGCAGCTTTGACAGCTACAATGAGCAGTTCTTC. With all but the CDR3 taken from the reference TRBV5-5 and TRBJ2-1 genes, the full variable domain is: DAGVTQSPTHLIKTRGQQVTLRCSPISGHKSVSWYQQVLGQGPQFIFQYYEKEERGRGNFPDRFSARQFPNYSSELNVNALLLGDSALYLCASSFDSYNEQFFGPGTRLTVL.